A selection of T cell receptor beta chains follows, all from one sample in a study of blood T cell repertoires in COVID-19. Profiling relied on immunoSEQ multiplex PCR, and the TCRdb table lists in-frame clones only, not all of them. The sample consists of roughly 90,000 clones, roughly 88% of them appearing once. What was sequenced was peripheral blood. Every receptor here comes from a human donor with active COVID-19. The donor label of this sample is uncertain. Both conserved end residues are part of each CDR3. D genes are given only for firm matches. Some rows mark clone size as missing; the rest say once, few, many or name a class of expanded clone.

J gene: TRBJ2-7
D gene: -
clone size: -
V gene: TRBV7-2
CDR3 DNA: TGTGCCAGTAAGGGCGGACGTCGGGGGGCCGAGTACGAGCAGTACTTC
CDR3 protein: CASKGGRRGAEYEQYF

J gene: TRBJ2-1
D gene: TRBD2
clone size: -
V gene: TRBV3-1/TRBV3-2
CDR3 DNA: TGTGCCAGCAGGCTTAGCGGGGGGGAGCAGGATGAGCAGTTCTTC
CDR3 protein: CASRLSGGEQDEQFF

J gene: TRBJ2-2
D gene: TRBD2
clone size: few
V gene: TRBV2
CDR3 DNA: TGTGCCAGCAGGGGGGGGACTACATACACCGGGGAGCTGTTTTTT
CDR3 protein: CASRGGTTYTGELFF

J gene: TRBJ1-5
D gene: -
clone size: -
V gene: TRBV6-4
CDR3 DNA: TGTGCCAGCAGTGAAACCTGGGGGCGTCCCCAGCATTTT
CDR3 protein: CASSETWGRPQHF

J gene: TRBJ2-3
D gene: TRBD2
clone size: -
V gene: TRBV5-1
CDR3 DNA: TGCGCCAGCAGCCCATGGGAACTAGCGGCGGAGGGAGATACGCAGTATTTT
CDR3 protein: CASSPWELAAEGDTQYF

J gene: TRBJ2-5
D gene: -
clone size: -
V gene: TRBV19
CDR3 DNA: TGTGCCAGTAGTATAGCAGGCTGGAATCAAGAGACCCAGTACTTC
CDR3 protein: CASSIAGWNQETQYF

J gene: TRBJ1-2
D gene: TRBD1
clone size: few
V gene: TRBV5-4
CDR3 DNA: TGTGCCAGCAGTAATGTGAGACAGGGAATCGCTGGCTACACCTTC
CDR3 protein: CASSNVRQGIAGYTF

J gene: TRBJ1-3
D gene: -
clone size: -
V gene: TRBV3-1/TRBV3-2
CDR3 DNA: TGTGCCAGCAGCCCGCGGGCTACTGGAAACACCATATATTTT
CDR3 protein: CASSPRATGNTIYF

J gene: TRBJ2-7
D gene: TRBD2
clone size: -
V gene: TRBV6-5
CDR3 DNA: TGTGCCAGCAGTTACTCGAGGACTAGCGGGGGCTACGAGCAGTACTTC
CDR3 protein: CASSYSRTSGGYEQYF

J gene: TRBJ2-7
D gene: -
clone size: -
V gene: TRBV21-1
CDR3 DNA: TGTGCCAGCAGCCCCTTTCGACAGCGCCACGAGCAGTACTTC
CDR3 protein: CASSPFRQRHEQYF

J gene: TRBJ2-1
D gene: TRBD1
clone size: -
V gene: TRBV5-1
CDR3 DNA: TGCGCCAGCAGATCAGGGGGCAGTTCAGGGGAGCAGTTCTTC
CDR3 protein: CASRSGGSSGEQFF

J gene: TRBJ1-6
D gene: TRBD1
clone size: -
V gene: TRBV27
CDR3 DNA: TGTGCCAGCAGTACAGCGACAGGGGGGAACTCACCCCTCCACTTT
CDR3 protein: CASSTATGGNSPLHF

J gene: TRBJ2-5
D gene: TRBD2
clone size: -
V gene: TRBV19
CDR3 DNA: TGTGCCAGTAGCACACTAGGACTAGCAGCGGGGACCCAGTACTTC
CDR3 protein: CASSTLGLAAGTQYF

J gene: TRBJ2-3
D gene: TRBD2
clone size: -
V gene: TRBV3-1/TRBV3-2
CDR3 DNA: TGTGCCAGCAGCCAAGGACTAGCGGGGAACACAGATACGCAGTATTTT
CDR3 protein: CASSQGLAGNTDTQYF

J gene: TRBJ2-2
D gene: -
clone size: -
V gene: TRBV7-8
CDR3 DNA: TGTGCCAGCAGCTTTGTTGGGGCGACGAACACCGGGGAGCTGTTTTTT
CDR3 protein: CASSFVGATNTGELFF

J gene: TRBJ2-5
D gene: -
clone size: -
V gene: TRBV2
CDR3 DNA: TGTGCCAGCAAAAACAGGTACCAAGAGACCCAGTACTTC
CDR3 protein: CASKNRYQETQYF

J gene: TRBJ1-2
D gene: -
clone size: once
V gene: TRBV29-1
CDR3 DNA: TGCAGCGAGGGACACCCACCTAACTATGGCTACACCTTC
CDR3 protein: CSEGHPPNYGYTF

J gene: TRBJ1-1
D gene: -
clone size: -
V gene: TRBV5-4
CDR3 DNA: TGTGCCAGCAGCTTGGGGTCGGGGAACACTGAAGCTTTCTTT
CDR3 protein: CASSLGSGNTEAFF

J gene: TRBJ2-7
D gene: TRBD2
clone size: -
V gene: TRBV5-5
CDR3 DNA: TGTGCCAGCAGCGCCAGCGGGGGGGCACCCTACGAGCAGTACTTC
CDR3 protein: CASSASGGAPYEQYF

J gene: TRBJ2-1
D gene: -
clone size: -
V gene: TRBV19
CDR3 DNA: TGTGCCAGTAGTATTCTAGAGGTTCCCAATGAGCAGTTCTTC
CDR3 protein: CASSILEVPNEQFF

J gene: TRBJ2-3
D gene: -
clone size: -
V gene: TRBV9
CDR3 DNA: TGTGCCAGCAGTCTCCGTGTACAGGGTGCCACAGATACGCAGTATTTT
CDR3 protein: CASSLRVQGATDTQYF

J gene: TRBJ2-1
D gene: TRBD1
clone size: -
V gene: TRBV25-1
CDR3 DNA: TGTGCCAGCACTAGAGGGGGGACAGGGGGCAATGAGCAGTTCTTC
CDR3 protein: CASTRGGTGGNEQFF

J gene: TRBJ2-7
D gene: TRBD2
clone size: -
V gene: TRBV6-1
CDR3 DNA: TGTGCCAGCAGTGAAGCGAAGCGGGGGCAGCAGTACTTC
CDR3 protein: CASSEAKRGQQYF

J gene: TRBJ2-3
D gene: TRBD2
clone size: -
V gene: TRBV9
CDR3 DNA: TGTGCCAGCAGCGTCCCTAGGGTTGCTAGCGGGGGGGCCTGGGGCACAGATACGCAGTATTTT
CDR3 protein: CASSVPRVASGGAWGTDTQYF

J gene: TRBJ2-7
D gene: TRBD1
clone size: -
V gene: TRBV5-1
CDR3 DNA: TGCGCCAGCAGCTTGGCTTGGGACAGATACGAGCAGTACTTC
CDR3 protein: CASSLAWDRYEQYF

J gene: TRBJ1-1
D gene: TRBD1
clone size: -
V gene: TRBV28
CDR3 DNA: TGTGCCAGCAGGGGACAGGGGGCGTCGGACACTGAAGCTTTCTTT
CDR3 protein: CASRGQGASDTEAFF

J gene: TRBJ1-1
D gene: -
clone size: -
V gene: TRBV19
CDR3 DNA: TGTGCCAGTAGTACCATGGGACGCGGGATTGAAGCTTTCTTT
CDR3 protein: CASSTMGRGIEAFF

J gene: TRBJ1-1
D gene: TRBD1
clone size: -
V gene: TRBV6-5
CDR3 DNA: TGTGCCAGCAGTTCTATATCGACAGGGGGCACTGAAGCTTTCTTT
CDR3 protein: CASSSISTGGTEAFF

J gene: TRBJ1-6
D gene: TRBD1
clone size: -
V gene: TRBV18
CDR3 DNA: TGTGCCAGCTCACAGGACAGGGGTGGATCACCCCTCCACTTT
CDR3 protein: CASSQDRGGSPLHF

J gene: TRBJ2-3
D gene: -
clone size: -
V gene: TRBV7-2
CDR3 DNA: TGTGCCAGCAGCCGCCCTGGGGCTAGCACAGATACGCAGTATTTT
CDR3 protein: CASSRPGASTDTQYF

J gene: TRBJ2-5
D gene: TRBD1
clone size: once
V gene: TRBV5-4
CDR3 DNA: TGTGCCAGCAGCTCTGACAGGGGCCGACAAGAGACCCAGTACTTC
CDR3 protein: CASSSDRGRQETQYF

J gene: TRBJ1-6
D gene: -
clone size: -
V gene: TRBV2
CDR3 DNA: TGTGCCAGCAGTGAAATCCTACTGAGCTATAATTCACCCCTCCACTTT
CDR3 protein: CASSEILLSYNSPLHF

J gene: TRBJ2-7
D gene: -
clone size: -
V gene: TRBV7-6
CDR3 DNA: TGTGCCAGCAGCCCAGTTGCTTTGGTACAGAACAACGAGCAGTACTTC
CDR3 protein: CASSPVALVQNNEQYF

J gene: TRBJ2-2
D gene: TRBD2
clone size: -
V gene: TRBV5-1
CDR3 DNA: TGCGCCAGCAGCTTGGTGGCGGGGGTAGGAACCGGGGAGCTGTTTTTT
CDR3 protein: CASSLVAGVGTGELFF

J gene: TRBJ2-7
D gene: -
clone size: -
V gene: TRBV6-1
CDR3 DNA: TGTGCCAGCAGTGAACTGGGACAACCCTACGAGCAGTACTTC
CDR3 protein: CASSELGQPYEQYF

J gene: TRBJ2-5
D gene: -
clone size: -
V gene: TRBV7-9
CDR3 DNA: TGTGCCAGCAGCTTAGTAGGTCTAGCGGAGACCCAGTACTTC
CDR3 protein: CASSLVGLAETQYF

J gene: TRBJ1-2
D gene: -
clone size: -
V gene: TRBV30
CDR3 DNA: TGTGCCTGGAGTGTTAGGGCCAGGGCCGGCTACACCTTC
CDR3 protein: CAWSVRARAGYTF

J gene: TRBJ2-1
D gene: -
clone size: -
V gene: TRBV5-1
CDR3 DNA: TGCGCCAGCAGCTTGGGGGCAACCTACAATGAGCAGTTCTTC
CDR3 protein: CASSLGATYNEQFF

J gene: TRBJ2-1
D gene: TRBD1
clone size: -
V gene: TRBV2
CDR3 DNA: TGTGCCAGCAGTGGTGGGGACAGCAATGAGCAGTTCTTC
CDR3 protein: CASSGGDSNEQFF

J gene: TRBJ1-2
D gene: TRBD1
clone size: few
V gene: TRBV7-9
CDR3 DNA: TGTGCCAGCAGCCAAGGACAGGGGTGGGGCTACACCTTC
CDR3 protein: CASSQGQGWGYTF

J gene: TRBJ1-1
D gene: -
clone size: -
V gene: TRBV19
CDR3 DNA: TGTGCCAGTAGTTTGGGAGTCTCTGAAGCTTTCTTT
CDR3 protein: CASSLGVSEAFF

J gene: TRBJ2-3
D gene: TRBD2
clone size: -
V gene: TRBV10-3
CDR3 DNA: TGTGCCATCAGTGACGAAAAGCGGGGGGGCCCCGATACGCAGTATTTT
CDR3 protein: CAISDEKRGGPDTQYF

J gene: TRBJ1-3
D gene: -
clone size: -
V gene: TRBV6-6
CDR3 DNA: TGTGCCAGCAGTCCCACTGGAAACACCATATATTTT
CDR3 protein: CASSPTGNTIYF

J gene: TRBJ1-2
D gene: -
clone size: -
V gene: TRBV19
CDR3 DNA: TGTGCCAGTAGTATAGACCCCCGGGTGTCGCGTGGCTACACCTTC
CDR3 protein: CASSIDPRVSRGYTF

J gene: TRBJ1-1
D gene: -
clone size: -
V gene: TRBV5-6
CDR3 DNA: TGTGCCAGCAGCTTTTGGTCCCGAGCTGAAGCTTTCTTT
CDR3 protein: CASSFWSRAEAFF

J gene: TRBJ2-1
D gene: TRBD2
clone size: -
V gene: TRBV7-9
CDR3 DNA: TGTGCCAGCAGCTTGGCGGGGGGGCTGTCCTACAATGAGCAGTTCTTC
CDR3 protein: CASSLAGGLSYNEQFF

J gene: TRBJ2-7
D gene: -
clone size: -
V gene: TRBV27
CDR3 DNA: TGTGCCAGCAGTCTCGCACGTGGGACTCGGTACGAGCAGTACTTC
CDR3 protein: CASSLARGTRYEQYF

J gene: TRBJ2-3
D gene: TRBD2
clone size: once
V gene: TRBV7-9
CDR3 DNA: TGTGCCAGCAGCGCACTTATAGCGGGGGGGCCCCGCGGCACAGATACGCAGTATTTT
CDR3 protein: CASSALIAGGPRGTDTQYF

J gene: TRBJ2-1
D gene: TRBD1
clone size: -
V gene: TRBV6-5
CDR3 DNA: TGTGCCAGCAGTACCCGACAGGGGGCCTACAATGAGCAGTTCTTC
CDR3 protein: CASSTRQGAYNEQFF

J gene: TRBJ2-7
D gene: -
clone size: once
V gene: TRBV6-5
CDR3 DNA: TGTGCCAGCAGTCTGGACGGGAGCTCCTACGAGCAGTACTTC
CDR3 protein: CASSLDGSSYEQYF

J gene: TRBJ1-5
D gene: -
clone size: medium-sized
V gene: TRBV21-1
CDR3 DNA: -
CDR3 protein: CASRRNLVAGGISNQPQHF

J gene: TRBJ2-5
D gene: -
clone size: -
V gene: TRBV18
CDR3 DNA: TGTGCCAGCTCACCCCCCGCCTTGGGGGCCCAAGAGACCCAGTACTTC
CDR3 protein: CASSPPALGAQETQYF

J gene: TRBJ1-1
D gene: -
clone size: -
V gene: TRBV21-1
CDR3 DNA: TGTGCCAGCAGCAAAATAGAAACCCTGAACACTGAAGCTTTCTTT
CDR3 protein: CASSKIETLNTEAFF

J gene: TRBJ1-4
D gene: -
clone size: -
V gene: TRBV7-2
CDR3 DNA: TGTGCCAGCAGCTCAGGGTTTGCGGGAGTAATGAGGGAAAAACTGTTTTTT
CDR3 protein: CASSSGFAGVMREKLFF

J gene: TRBJ2-7
D gene: TRBD2
clone size: -
V gene: TRBV10-3
CDR3 DNA: TGTGCCATCAGTCCAGCGGGAGGGGGCCCTACCTACGAGCAGTACTTC
CDR3 protein: CAISPAGGGPTYEQYF

J gene: TRBJ2-5
D gene: TRBD2
clone size: -
V gene: TRBV15
CDR3 DNA: TGTGCCACCAGCAGACCCCTAGCGGGGGGTACGGAGACCCAGTACTTC
CDR3 protein: CATSRPLAGGTETQYF

J gene: TRBJ1-2
D gene: TRBD1
clone size: -
V gene: TRBV7-2
CDR3 DNA: TGTGCCAGCAGCTTAGCGAGACAGGGCAACTATGGCTACACCTTC
CDR3 protein: CASSLARQGNYGYTF

J gene: TRBJ1-1
D gene: -
clone size: few
V gene: TRBV4-3
CDR3 DNA: TGCGCCAGCAGCCAAGATGGTGTCGGTACAGCTTTCTTT
CDR3 protein: CASSQDGVGTAFF

J gene: TRBJ2-3
D gene: TRBD1
clone size: -
V gene: TRBV7-9
CDR3 DNA: TGTGCCAGCAGTCTACAGGGACAGAGCCGCACAGATACGCAGTATTTT
CDR3 protein: CASSLQGQSRTDTQYF

J gene: TRBJ1-1
D gene: -
clone size: -
V gene: TRBV7-2
CDR3 DNA: TGTGCCAGCAGCTTAGGGGGGGGAGGGTACACTGAAGCTTTCTTT
CDR3 protein: CASSLGGGGYTEAFF